This T cell receptor (beta chain) is drawn from a study of radiation and T cells in renal cell carcinoma (dated by TCRdb to between 2020 and 2021). In terms of the full investigation: Samples came from a clinical trial, in which primary renal cell carcinomas received 15 Gy stereotactic body radiation therapy followed by nephrectomy 4 weeks later. TCR beta sequencing covered some 55 samples in total, comprising approximately 25 tumors and approximately 27 peripheral blood samples. Across all 55 or so samples, 4,016,671 unique CDR3 nucleotide sequences, encoding approximately 2.5 million unique CDR3 amino acid sequences, were identified. Results and caveats for the whole study, not just this receptor: Because pretreatment tumor biopsies were not available, the study could not determine whether clonotypes were already present within the tumor at baseline. An increase in top tumor clonotypes in blood was observed from baseline to 2 weeks post-radiation, followed by contraction by 4 weeks, which was taken to suggest transient expansion of tumor-resident clones. The single-armed trial design could not address effects of radiation dose or scheduling on the TCR repertoire. Changes in the blood repertoire were not tracked past 4 weeks after treatment.

As to this clone: The antigen it recognizes is unknown. No base-level quality is on record; no much larger clone is a single base apart.

CDR1 is given as LNHNV and CDR2 as YYDKDF, both from the germline V gene (reference sequence). Cut back by 5 bases and 7 bases, the V and J ends lie 11 bases apart. The CDR3 spans 12 residues, from the cysteine through the phenylalanine. Only the CDR3 part of the read is kept: 36 bases, read in frame from the first base. The sample's time point label, decoded: blood 2 weeks post-SBRT. The sample's treatment or condition label, in plain terms: 15 Gy SBRT to primary tumor, nephrectomy 4 weeks later. To follow tumor-enriched clonotypes, serial peripheral blood was collected from radiation-treated patients at baseline and at 2 weeks and 4 weeks after SBRT. Every patient's renal cell carcinoma showed clear cell pathology. The QIAamp DNA Blood Mini Kit (Qiagen) was used to prepare genomic DNA for TCR sequencing. The analyses included only samples that passed all quality control checks. Following the manufacturer's recommendations, the immunoSEQ kit was used to generate TCR beta libraries from genomic DNA. For library preparation, a first multiplex PCR was performed with proprietary primers, followed by a second PCR in which unique barcodes were added, and bead cleanups were performed after each round. A positive control reaction and a negative control reaction, both provided in the kit, were run with every batch of samples. The final libraries were assessed on an Agilent 4200 TapeStation D1000 ScreenTape, pooled by volume, and quantified by qPCR. Sequencing was performed on an Illumina NextSeq500 using a MidOutput 150-cycle cartridge, with 156 Read1 cycles, 15 Index1 cycles, and the kit custom primers. The pooled library was loaded at 0.8 to 1 pM, with an approximately 20% PhiX control spiked in. As for how the authors treated the data: Vendor-processed data were analyzed in R, with a clonotype defined as all T cells sharing the same CDR3 nucleotide sequence. For clone abundance analyses, frequencies were normalized to the 10,000 most abundant clones per sample. Public T cell clones, which averaged fewer than five per sample, were removed prior to analysis. Tumor-enriched and baseline blood-enriched clonotypes were defined by at least a 32-fold difference in abundance between compartments. A beta-binomial differential abundance model was used to identify clonotypes that expanded or contracted between blood time points. Similarity between tumor and blood repertoires was quantified using the Baroni-Urbani and Buser coefficient, and groups were compared with two-tailed Wilcoxon tests in R. TCRdb holds this immuneACCESS table with in-frame rearrangements only. Some clones are missing; in checked studies, unresolved V genes explain under half, and the rest has no known cause. V, J and clone size reflect that table, while D and trimming were determined from the DNA. The sample table records some 150,000 clones; 80% to 90% of these occur just once. The ten largest clones represent 10% to 15% of the sample.

The sequence links TRBV15 to TRBJ1-2, with TRBD1 tentatively as D gene (6 bases match). Sequenced here: blood, sampled from a patient whose treatment included radiotherapy and nephrectomy. This TCR derives from a woman in her fifties or sixties with renal cell carcinoma. The base sequence is TGTGCCACCAGCCCAGGGGCCGTTGGCTACACCTTC. Translated, it reads CATSPGAVGYTF.